The 22 T cell receptor beta chains listed next were all sequenced from one sample in a study of T cells after yellow fever vaccination. Using its own MiXCR run on the 5' RACE reads, TCRdb lists one record per CDR3 protein. The sample has 25,000 to 30,000 distinct CDR3 sequences, roughly 5.9% seen once. The material sequenced was PBMCs, either bulk or a sorted T-cell subset (CD4+, CD8+, memory, or dextramer-sorted; not recorded which), taken on the day of the yellow fever booster vaccination. These receptors originate from a man aged 25 to 40 who received the YFV17D yellow fever vaccine.

The J gene is TRBJ2-7, the V gene TRBV7-9; D call uncertain. Trimming pared 4 bases from V and 4 bases from J, leaving 8 bases between. The CDR3 contains 12 residues. Germline lookup yields CDR1 SEHNR and CDR2 FQNEAQ (reference sequence). Here the CDR3 DNA reads TGTGCCAGCAGCTCCTCCATATACGAGCAGTACTTC. Translated: CASSSSIYEQYF. Complete variable domain (other parts from reference TRBV7-9 and TRBJ2-7): DTGVSQNPRHKITKRGQNVTFRCDPISEHNRLYWYRQTLGQGPEFLTYFQNEAQLEKSRLLSDRFSAERPKGSFSTLEIQRTEQGDSAMYLCASSSSIYEQYFGPGTRLTVT.

This clonotype was detected ten times or more. This chain joins TRBV7-2 and TRBJ2-5; 13 positions agree with TRBD2. Germline trimming cut 1 base from V and 2 bases from J; bases unmatched to any gene: 4. The CDR3 covers 17 residues. Germline CDR1 SGHTA, CDR2 FQGNSA. CDR3 region: CASSLGTSGSGQETQYF. The CDR3 DNA sequence: TGTGCCAGCAGCTTAGGGACTAGCGGGAGTGGGCAAGAGACCCAGTACTTC.

In its sample, this clonotype was seen many times. This chain connects TRBV7-8 to TRBJ2-7; perhaps TRBD1 as D (6 bases). Germline-derived CDR1 and CDR2 are SGHVS and FQNEAQ. CDR3 length equals 14 residues. With 5 bases removed from V and 3 bases from J, the gap between germline ends came to 14 bases. The CDR3 DNA reads as TGTGCCAGCAGCCGCAGGGGTTCTGACTACGAGCAGTACTTC. This translates into CASSRRGSDYEQYF.

In its sample, this clonotype was seen many times. The chain is built from TRBV24-1 and TRBJ2-2; 9 positions match TRBD1. The V segment lost 2 bases and the J segment 1 base; nucleotides outside the gene matches: 16. The CDR3 has 21 residues. Germline V CDR1 and CDR2: KGHDR, SFDVKD. DNA for the CDR3: TGTGCCACCAGTGATTCAAAAGTCCGGGACAGGGTTGTTTTGAACACCGGGGAGCTGTTTTTT. The encoded protein is CATSDSKVRDRVVLNTGELFF.

This clonotype was seen a few times. V gene TRBV7-6 combines with J gene TRBJ2-1; D is possibly TRBD1 (5 bases). In germline, CDR1 is SGHVS, CDR2 FNYEAQ. V was trimmed by 2 bases and J by 9 bases, leaving 20 bases between them. CDR3 length equals 16 residues. The CDR3: CASSLSAGPRFTEQFF. In DNA form, the CDR3 reads TGTGCCAGCAGCTTATCTGCAGGGCCCCGTTTCACTGAGCAGTTCTTC.

This clonotype was detected ten times or more. The chain combines TRBV21-1 with TRBJ2-3; TRBD2 is the table's D call and was not checked against the DNA. TRBV21-1 is designated a pseudogene. The CDR3 has 16 residues. CDR3 region: CASSPTRVRHTDTQYF. The CDR3 DNA sequence: TGTGCCAGCAGCCCGACGAGGGTCAGACACACAGATACGCAGTATTTT.

This chain connects TRBV5-4 to TRBJ2-3, with D possibly called TRBD1 or TRBD2 (5 bases each). The germline gives CDR1 SGHNT, CDR2 YYREEE (reference sequence). The V end was cut by 3 bases, the J end by 6 bases, with 23 bases between. CDR3 length: 17 residues. The CDR3 DNA reads as TGTGCCAGCAGCTCCCGGAACCGGGGCGAAATAGGGGATACGCAGTATTTT. It encodes CASSSRNRGEIGDTQYF.

The chain couples TRBV18 to TRBJ2-7, with 9 bases matching TRBD1. The CDR3 spans 14 residues. J lost 4 bases, V lost 3 bases, and 4 bases had no gene match. The V gene's germline CDR1 is KGHSH and CDR2 LQKENI. CDR3 sequence reads: CASSPGTGNYEQYF. In nucleotides, the CDR3 is TGTGCCAGCTCACCCGGGACAGGGAATTACGAGCAGTACTTC. Filled out from reference TRBV18 and TRBJ2-7, the complete variable domain reads NAGVMQNPRHLVRRRGQEARLRCSPMKGHSHVYWYRQLPEEGLKFMVYLQKENIIDESGMPKERFSAEFPKEGPSILRIQQVVRGDSAAYFCASSPGTGNYEQYFGPGTRLTVT.

This clonotype occurred many times. CDR3 DNA: TGCGCCAGCAGCCAAGGTATACTAGCGGCGGCCTACAATGAGCAGTTCTTC. Translation gives CASSQGILAAAYNEQFF. The chain combines TRBV4-1 with TRBJ2-1, with 8 bases aligning to TRBD2. Per germline, CDR1 MGHRA and CDR2 YSYEKL. V gave up 1 base and J gave up 2 bases; unmatched junction bases: 7. The CDR3 has 17 amino acids.

This clonotype has just a few counts. The rearrangement uses TRBV24-1 and TRBJ2-1; 9 positions match TRBD1. There are 16 residues in the CDR3. Germline loops: CDR1 KGHDR, CDR2 SFDVKD. V trimming: 3 bases; J trimming: 4 bases; junction bases outside the gene matches: 6. This chain's CDR3 is CATSDPSGQGYNEQFF. CDR3 DNA: TGTGCCACCAGTGATCCCTCGGGACAGGGATACAATGAGCAGTTCTTC.

This chain connects TRBV20-1 to TRBJ2-7, with 14 bases aligning to TRBD2. V lost 0 bases to trimming and J lost 6 bases; unmatched junction nucleotides: 4. Germline values: CDR1 DFQATT, CDR2 SNEGSKA (reference sequence). This CDR3 is built from 15 residues. The CDR3 DNA reads as TGCAGTGCTAGAGATAGGACTAGCGGGGGGATCGAGCAGTACTTC. Protein sequence: CSARDRTSGGIEQYF.

This clonotype was counted many times. V gene TRBV20-1 combines with J gene TRBJ2-1, with TRBD2 matching 10 bases. The CDR3 loop spans 13 amino acids. After removal of 5 bases from V and 4 bases from J, the junction contained 2 bases not matched to a gene. The germline gives CDR1 DFQATT, CDR2 SNEGSKA (reference sequence). The CDR3 region has the DNA TGCAGTGCTCTTAGCGGGGGGTACAATGAGCAGTTCTTC. Amino acids: CSALSGGYNEQFF.

This clonotype was picked up a small number of times. The rearrangement links TRBV11-2 to TRBJ1-5; 7 bases agree with TRBD1. With 0 bases clipped from V and 4 bases from J, the junction kept 6 bases outside the gene matches. Germline loops: CDR1 SGHAT, CDR2 FQNNGV. CDR3 length equals 16 residues. Here the CDR3 DNA reads TGTGCCAGCAGCTTAGATATAGGGGGCCCGAATCAGCCCCAGCATTTT. Amino acids: CASSLDIGGPNQPQHF.

This clonotype was seen many times. This sequence joins TRBV7-6 and TRBJ2-1; 9 nucleotides agree with TRBD2. CDR1 and CDR2 from the germline V gene are SGHVS and FNYEAQ. This CDR3 spans 14 amino acids. Trimming removed 1 base from V and 7 bases from J; junction bases left unmatched: 2. CDR3 region: CASSLDSGGNEQFF. CDR3 DNA: TGTGCCAGCAGCTTAGATAGCGGGGGTAATGAGCAGTTCTTC.

There are many counts of this clonotype. The rearrangement joins TRBV4-3 to TRBJ2-1, with TRBD2 matching over 12 bases. The V and J ends lost 2 bases and 7 bases, in that order; junction bases with no gene match: 6. The CDR3 loop spans 16 amino acids. Germline CDR1 LGHNA, CDR2 YSLEER. CDR3 protein: CASSQRTSGNKNEQFF. CDR3 sequence (DNA): TGCGCCAGCAGCCAAAGGACTAGCGGGAATAAGAATGAGCAGTTCTTC.

Ten or more counts support this clonotype. Written as DNA, the CDR3 is TGCGCCAGCAGCCAAGATCCGACCAGCGGGAGGGCAGAGACCCAGTACTTC. Translated: CASSQDPTSGRAETQYF. The genes are TRBV4-3 and TRBJ2-5, with 10 bases fitting TRBD2. CDR1 is LGHNA, CDR2 YSLEER, per germline. V lost 0 bases, J lost 4 bases, and 8 bases stayed unmatched. The CDR3 is 17 amino acids.

V gene TRBV20-1 combines with J gene TRBJ1-2; possible D gene TRBD1, 5 bases. The CDR3 is made up of 17 amino acids. V was cut by 5 bases and J by 4 bases, with 26 bases left in between. Germline lookup yields CDR1 DFQATT and CDR2 SNEGSKA (reference sequence). CDR3: CSAFNPTRTLRSYGYTF. Here the CDR3 DNA reads TGCAGTGCTTTCAACCCTACCCGGACACTGAGATCCTATGGCTACACCTTC.

The sample holds many counts of this clonotype. V gene TRBV6-6 combines with J gene TRBJ1-6; no clear D. Germline lookup yields CDR1 MNHNY and CDR2 SVGAGI (reference sequence). The CDR3 spans 11 residues. Trimming pared 6 bases from V and 9 bases from J, leaving 6 bases between. This chain's CDR3 is CASRSSSPLHF. CDR3 sequence (DNA): TGTGCCAGCAGGTCTTCTTCACCCCTCCACTTT.

Many counts were recorded for this clonotype. The chain employs TRBV7-8 and TRBJ2-3; maybe TRBD2 (6 bases). This CDR3 is built from 16 residues. Germline V gene sequence: CDR1 SGHVS, CDR2 FQNEAQ. The V end lost 4 bases, the J end lost 2 bases, and 16 bases lay between the germline ends. The CDR3 loop is CASSSEGRVFTDTQYF. For the CDR3, the DNA is TGTGCCAGCAGCTCGGAGGGCCGGGTCTTCACAGATACGCAGTATTTT.

Ten or more counts support this clonotype. Here the CDR3 reads CASSQRTGTGGDEQYF. DNA of the CDR3: TGCGCCAGCAGCCAACGGACCGGGACAGGGGGCGACGAGCAGTACTTC. This chain uses TRBV4-3 with TRBJ2-7; 12 positions agree with TRBD1. The CDR3 length is 16 residues. Germline values: CDR1 LGHNA, CDR2 YSLEER. The J segment lost 5 bases and the V segment lost 2 bases, leaving 7 bases of the junction unmatched.

The chain has TRBV6-4 and TRBJ2-3; unclear D gene. This CDR3 is built from 13 residues. Germline-derived CDR1 and CDR2 are MRHNA and SNTAGT. With 2 bases removed from V and 0 bases from J, the gap between germline ends came to 3 bases. The CDR3 nucleotides read TGTGCCAGCAGTGACGGGAGCACAGATACGCAGTATTTT. Protein product: CASSDGSTDTQYF.

This clonotype was counted between two and nine times. J is TRBJ2-1 and V is TRBV7-9; D is perhaps TRBD1 or TRBD2 (5 bases each). Trimming removed 1 base from V and 6 bases from J, with 13 bases in between. The CDR3 has 15 residues. Germline CDR1 and CDR2: SEHNR and FQNEAQ (reference sequence). The CDR3 coding sequence is TGTGCCAGCAGCTTAGAATGGGGGTCCGGCAATGAGCAGTTCTTC. Translating gives CASSLEWGSGNEQFF.